Listed below are T cell receptor beta chains from one sample, sequenced in a study of cytomegalovirus exposure and HLA in healthy donors. Libraries were prepared by immunoSEQ multiplex PCR; TCRdb keeps only in-frame clonotypes and omits some of them. The table includes roughly 170,000 clones, roughly 70% detected once. The sequencing input was PBMCs. These receptors all come from a girl under 18 in good health and CMV-seronegative. CDR3s include the opening cysteine and the closing phenylalanine or tryptophan. A clone size is listed for some rows: how often the clone was seen (once, few, many), or a class if it is expanded.

TRBV9	once	CASSPGWQTNPHEQYF
TRBV5-1	-	CASSSLYGYTF
TRBV2	-	CASSRGALYSPLHF
TRBV20-1	few	CSARWTKLFF
TRBV27	-	CASTSGVEQFF
TRBV7-9	-	CASSLRDSQSYGYTF
TRBV6-7	-	CASSYRLNSYEQYF
TRBV5-1	-	CASSLVAPNTEAFF
TRBV5-1	-	CASSRLPPSGRGVFYEQYF
TRBV9	-	CASSLPTGFSGANVLTF
TRBV7-9	once	CASSAGGVVSTEAFF
TRBV7-6	-	CASSSPGLAGGQYF
TRBV5-8	-	CASSLSVGAEYEQYF
TRBV13	once	CASSLRDLAFDEQYF
TRBV6-6	once	CAVGGQHYGYTF
TRBV9	-	CASRTTGLNSPLHF
TRBV11-1	few	CASSLTGGEETQYF
TRBV12-5	-	CASVAQGRASGELFF
TRBV6-5	-	CASSTTTGGEKLFF
TRBV6-1	-	CASSQGLIYEQYF